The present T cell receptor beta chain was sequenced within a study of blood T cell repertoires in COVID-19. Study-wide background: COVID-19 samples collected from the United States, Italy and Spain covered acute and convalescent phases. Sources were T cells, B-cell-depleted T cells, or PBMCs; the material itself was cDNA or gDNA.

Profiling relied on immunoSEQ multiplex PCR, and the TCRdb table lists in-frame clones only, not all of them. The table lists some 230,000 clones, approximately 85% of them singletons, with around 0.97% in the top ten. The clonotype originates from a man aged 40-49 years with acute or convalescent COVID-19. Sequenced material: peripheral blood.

The CDR3 region has the DNA TGTGCCAGCAGTTTAGGGGGCGGCTACACCTTC. It is translated as CASSLGGGYTF. The chain joins TRBV12-3 or TRBV12-4 to TRBJ1-2; D possibly corresponds to TRBD1 (5 bases). The CDR3 spans 11 residues. Between the trimmed V and J ends, which lost 1 base and 8 bases, there was a span of 5 bases.